One and the same sample provided the 13 T cell receptor beta chains below, sequenced in a study of cytomegalovirus exposure and HLA in healthy donors (dated by TCRdb to about 2017). The library was produced with the immunoSEQ multiplex PCR assay. For the multiplex PCR, a mixture combining 60 forward primers for TCR Vbeta segments and 13 reverse primers for TCR Jbeta segments was used. What TCRdb holds here is the immuneACCESS table cut down to in-frame rearrangements. Part of the clones is not present; checked against another copy, under half of the missing clones reflect an unresolved V gene, and the others are unexplained. This specimen's table enumerates tens of thousands of clones. 10% to 15% of the sample is in the top ten clones. The sample was PBMCs. The receptors shown here come from a woman aged 25 to 39 in good health and CMV-seropositive.

The chain carries TRBV4-2 and TRBJ1-2, with D possibly being TRBD1 (6 bases). The ends were cut back, 0 bases at V and 8 bases at J, with 22 bases in the middle. CDR1 LGHNA and CDR2 YNFKEQ come from the germline V gene. This CDR3 spans 17 amino acids. The CDR3 sequence: CASSQDSRDTIVRGYTF. The CDR3 DNA is TGTGCCAGCAGCCAAGATTCCAGGGACACCATTGTCAGGGGCTACACCTTC.

The gene calls are TRBV14 and TRBJ1-1; unclear D gene. From germline, CDR1 is SGHDN and CDR2 FVKESK. V was pared by 1 base and J by 9 bases, with 18 bases between. The CDR3 is 15 residues long. CDR3 in amino acids: CASSQGRHPKRKAFF. The CDR3 DNA reads TGTGCCAGCAGCCAAGGTCGACACCCTAAACGTAAAGCTTTCTTT.

The CDR3 DNA sequence: TGTGCCAGCAGCGTATTAGCGGGGGGACCCTCCTACGAGCAGTACTTC. Translated, it gives CASSVLAGGPSYEQYF. This rearrangement joins TRBV9 to TRBJ2-7; 10 bases fit TRBD2. The CDR3 consists of 16 residues. Germline V gives CDR1 SGDLS, CDR2 YYNGEE. J was trimmed by 0 bases and V by 1 base; bases with no gene match: 4.

This CDR3 reads CASSYQTGTGGYEQYF. For the CDR3, the DNA is TGTGCCAGCAGTTACCAAACCGGGACAGGGGGCTACGAGCAGTACTTC. The chain combines TRBV6-7 with TRBJ2-7; 11 nucleotides match TRBD1. TRBV6-7 is assigned to the ORF class and has an uncertain function. CDR3 size: 16 residues. Unmatched junction bases numbered 6, after V lost 2 bases and J lost 3 bases.

Here the CDR3 reads CASSLVAIGELFF. CDR3 coding DNA: TGTGCCAGCAGCTTAGTAGCGATCGGGGAGCTGTTTTTT. This chain connects TRBV13 to TRBJ2-2, with D maybe TRBD2 (5 bases). Germline assignment: CDR1 PRHDT and CDR2 FYEKMQ (reference sequence). The CDR3 is 13 residues long. V was clipped by 1 base and J by 7 bases, with 7 bases between them.

CDR3 in DNA: TGCGCCAGCAGCTTAGCGCTGGGTGTCTACGAGCAGTACTTC. Amino acids: CASSLALGVYEQYF. The chain carries TRBV5-1 and TRBJ2-7; D gene unclear. Trimming removed 2 bases at V and 3 bases at J, with 12 bases between. This CDR3 has 14 residues. Germline lookup yields CDR1 SGHRS and CDR2 YFSETQ.

The DNA of the CDR3 is TGTGCCTGGAGCGGGACTAGCGGTACAAGCACAGATACGCAGTATTTT. Translating it yields CAWSGTSGTSTDTQYF. The genes are TRBV30 and TRBJ2-3; TRBD2 matches at 11 bases. The CDR3 runs 16 residues. Unmatched junction bases numbered 5, after V lost 3 bases and J lost 0 bases. The germline V gene encodes CDR1 GTSNPN and CDR2 SVGIG (reference sequence).

The chain employs TRBV7-8 and TRBJ2-7, with D maybe TRBD2 (6 bases). The V end lost 6 bases, the J end lost 2 bases, and 14 bases lay between the germline ends. There are 14 residues in the CDR3. Germline CDR1 reads SGHVS; CDR2 reads FQNEAQ. CDR3 residues: CASSPRGTTYEQYF. The CDR3 region has the DNA TGTGCCAGCAGTCCACGGGGGACCACCTACGAGCAGTACTTC.

The V call is TRBV29-1, the J call TRBJ2-1; unclear D gene. This CDR3 has 13 residues. The germline V gene has CDR1 SQVTM and CDR2 ANQGSEA. Trimming took off 3 bases at V and 4 bases at J, with 10 bases between the two ends. The CDR3 spells CSVDKAGYNEQFF. The CDR3 bases are TGCAGCGTTGATAAGGCAGGTTACAATGAGCAGTTCTTC.

V gene TRBV7-3 combines with J gene TRBJ1-1; TRBD1 aligns across 8 bases. CDR3 size: 14 residues. The V and J ends lost 5 bases and 3 bases, in that order; junction bases with no gene match: 5. The germline V gene has CDR1 SGHTA and CDR2 FQGTGA. The CDR3 nucleotides read TGTGCCAGCAGCCCCCAGGGGGCTCACACTGAAGCTTTCTTT. This encodes CASSPQGAHTEAFF.

V and J are TRBV29-1 and TRBJ2-3, with 11 nucleotides matching TRBD2. Germline V gene lookup returns CDR1 SQVTM and CDR2 ANQGSEA. The CDR3 runs 16 residues. With 8 bases clipped from V and 5 bases from J, the junction kept 15 bases outside the gene matches. The CDR3, as DNA: TGCAGCATCCCCCTGGGGAGGCTAGCGGGAGGAGATACGCAGTATTTT. This codes for CSIPLGRLAGGDTQYF.

This chain uses TRBV28 with TRBJ1-4; 7 nucleotides align to TRBD1. CDR1 and CDR2 from the germline V gene are MDHEN and SYDVKM. V was clipped by 5 bases and J by 11 bases; unmatched bases: 5. The CDR3 extends over 12 amino acids. The DNA of the CDR3 is TGTGCCAGCAGTGACAGGGTACGGAAACTGTTTTTT. It yields the protein CASSDRVRKLFF.

The CDR3 spells CASISSGGAKTQYF. The CDR3 DNA sequence: TGCGCCAGCATCTCTAGCGGGGGGGCGAAGACCCAGTACTTC. V and J are TRBV5-1 and TRBJ2-5, with 12 nucleotides matching TRBD2. V was clipped by 6 bases and J by 6 bases; unmatched bases: 6. Germline assignment: CDR1 SGHRS and CDR2 YFSETQ. This CDR3 has 14 amino acids.